This entry features one T cell receptor (beta chain) sequence. The germline CDR1 and CDR2 sequences are SGHTA and FQGTGA. Trimming removed 4 bases from V and 5 bases from J, with 18 bases in between. The CDR3 contains 16 residues. The data were taken from a study of cytomegalovirus exposure and HLA in healthy donors. 13 Jbeta primers and 60 Vbeta primers were used for the PCR. Assay used: immunoSEQ multiplex PCR; TCRdb lists only in-frame clones, some missing. The sample shows 85,000 to 130,000 clones, approximately 80% of them seen only once. The chain is built from TRBV7-3 and TRBJ2-1; the D gene is possibly TRBD2 (6 bases). Sequencing used PBMCs. The TCR was taken from a woman aged 18-29 years in good health and CMV-seropositive. The CDR3 loop is CASSSPRLATNNEQFF. The CDR3 region has the DNA TGTGCCAGCAGCTCCCCCCGTCTAGCGACTAACAATGAGCAGTTCTTC.